The text below deals with one T cell receptor (beta chain). Germline V gene sequence: CDR1 SGHAT, CDR2 FQDESV (reference sequence). V lost 1 base, J lost 11 bases, and 11 bases lay in between. The CDR3 is made up of 12 amino acids. The sample is drawn from a study of blood T cell repertoires in COVID-19. Sequenced by immunoSEQ multiplex PCR; TCRdb stores in-frame clones only, minus some. This sample has about 220,000 clones, with roughly four fifths found just once. The V gene is TRBV11-1, the J gene TRBJ1-1; no reliable D call. The sequencing sample was made of peripheral blood. The clonotype was recovered from a woman between 70 and 85 years old with COVID-19, enrolled during active disease. The CDR3 sequence is CASSLGTGKAFF. The CDR3 DNA reads as TGTGCCAGCAGCTTAGGGACGGGGAAGGCTTTCTTT.